This T cell receptor beta chain was identified during a study of blood T cell repertoires in COVID-19. Only in-frame clones appear in the TCRdb table, and some are missing; sequencing was by immunoSEQ multiplex PCR. The table records some 70,000 clones, 65% to 85% of them present only once. CDR3 length equals 16 residues. CDR1 and CDR2 (germline): KGHDR, SFDVKD. After removal of 4 bases from V and 2 bases from J, the junction contained 7 bases not matched to a gene. Sequencing was performed on peripheral blood. This receptor was taken from a man between 45 and 60 years old with COVID-19, enrolled during active disease. The chain couples TRBV24-1 to TRBJ2-5; 9 bases are shared with TRBD2. Written as DNA, the CDR3 is TGTGCCACCAGTGACAACAGCGGGAGGTTGCAAGAGACCCAGTACTTC. Amino acid sequence: CATSDNSGRLQETQYF.